Sequencing of this T cell receptor (beta chain) was carried out in a study of cytomegalovirus exposure and HLA in healthy donors. Study observations and caveats: Earlier results showed most TCR beta V segments being productive about 90% or about 30% of the time.

Turning to this clone: What it binds is unknown.

Primers included in the PCR were 60 Vbeta and 13 Jbeta primers. Clones were read by immunoSEQ multiplex PCR, and TCRdb kept only the in-frame ones, dropping some. Among approximately 150,000 clones, approximately 80% were seen once, and the ten largest hold 4.8%. Germline V lookup: CDR1 LNHDA, CDR2 SQIVND (reference sequence). CDR3 length: 16 residues. V shed 3 bases and J shed 4 bases, with 18 bases lying between them. The V gene is TRBV19, the J gene TRBJ1-2; D call uncertain. The sequencing sample was made of PBMCs. This TCR was sampled from a man younger than 35 in good health and CMV-seronegative. The CDR3 coding sequence is TGTGCCAGTAGTATTGGTCCGGTACTTTCTTTCTATGGCTACACCTTC. Its translation: CASSIGPVLSFYGYTF.